Following are 6 T cell receptor beta chains from one sample sequenced in a study of identical twins. TCRdb re-called the 5' RACE reads through MiXCR, storing one row per CDR3 protein. The repertoire holds around 250,000 distinct CDR3 sequences, with about 12% as singletons. These records were also assigned to another study, of yellow fever vaccine responses in identical twins.

The sequenced sample was memory (CD45RO+) T cells sorted from blood. The source of these receptors is a young woman in good health.

This chain joins TRBV20-1 and TRBJ2-3, with D unresolved. Trimming removed 8 bases from V and 4 bases from J, with 13 bases in between. The germline CDR1 and CDR2 sequences are DFQATT and SNEGSKA (reference sequence). The CDR3 contains 12 residues. CDR3 sequence reads: CSPRYYADTQYF. The CDR3 bases are TGCAGTCCAAGGTATTACGCAGATACGCAGTATTTT.

The V gene is TRBV4-3, the J gene TRBJ2-3; D is perhaps TRBD1 (5 bases). This CDR3 is built from 17 residues. Trimming left V 1 base short and J 5 bases short, with 19 bases between. Germline CDR1 is LGHNA and CDR2 is YSLEER. In nucleotides, the CDR3 is TGCGCCAGCAGCCAAGTTGGGGCACTTGAATTGGGAGATACGCAGTATTTT. This gives the protein CASSQVGALELGDTQYF.

This clonotype has a count of ten or more. The chain is built from TRBV9 and TRBJ1-1; 9 bases are shared with TRBD1. The germline CDR1 and CDR2 sequences are SGDLS and YYNGEE. V lost 1 base and J lost 3; bases outside the gene matches: 4. This CDR3 spans 15 amino acids. As DNA, the CDR3 is TGTGCCAGCAGCGTAAGTCGGGACAGGGACACTGAAGCTTTCTTT. Its translation is CASSVSRDRDTEAFF.

The sample holds a few counts of this clonotype. This chain connects TRBV20-1 to TRBJ2-7, with a tentative D call TRBD1 (5 bases). The V gene lost 0 bases and the J gene lost 7 bases, with 13 bases spanning the gap. The CDR3 runs to 13 residues. Germline V gene sequence: CDR1 DFQATT, CDR2 SNEGSKA (reference sequence). DNA of the CDR3: TGCAGTGCTAGAGATATGGGGCCTCAGGAGCAGTACTTC. Its protein product is CSARDMGPQEQYF.

The V call is TRBV29-1, the J call TRBJ2-7, with D uncertain. Germline CDR1 SQVTM, CDR2 ANQGSEA. The CDR3 has 14 amino acids. The V gene lost 6 bases and the J gene lost 6 bases, with 21 bases spanning the gap. The DNA of the CDR3 is TGCAGCGTGATACCCGGCACCCGCATAGGCGAGCAGTACTTC. Translation gives CSVIPGTRIGEQYF.

This chain connects TRBV25-1 to TRBJ2-1; TRBD2 aligns across 9 bases. The CDR3 spans 17 residues. Germline CDR1 is MGHDK and CDR2 is SYGVNS. Trimming removed 1 base from V and 5 bases from J; junction bases left unmatched: 9. CDR3 in DNA: TGTGCCAGCAGTGAATGGGGCGGGAGGGGACGGGACAATGAGCAGTTCTTC. This translates into CASSEWGGRGRDNEQFF. The full variable domain, completed using reference TRBV25-1 and TRBJ2-1, is EADIYQTPRYLVIGTGKKITLECSQTMGHDKMYWYQQDPGMELHLIHYSYGVNSTEKGDLSSESTVSRIRTEHFPLTLESARPSHTSQYLCASSEWGGRGRDNEQFFGPGTRLTVL.